Shown below are 15 T cell receptor beta chains from a single sample sequenced in a study of control samples from healthy donors and cancer patients. The method was immunoSEQ multiplex PCR; TCRdb's version includes in-frame clones alone and lacks a portion of them. The sample consists of 150,000 to 200,000 clones, about 93% of them appearing once. The sample was blood. The receptors were gathered from a man between 18 and 29 years old in good health.

V is TRBV30 and J is TRBJ1-6, with TRBD1 matching 8 bases. Germline V gene sequence: CDR1 GTSNPN, CDR2 SVGIG (reference sequence). The CDR3 runs 12 residues. This chain's CDR3 is CALQGGDSPLHF. The CDR3 DNA is TGTGCTCTACAGGGGGGCGATTCACCCCTCCACTTT.

In its sample, this clone was seen once. The chain joins TRBV29-1 to TRBJ2-2; a weak D match, TRBD1 (6 bases). The V end was cut by 4 bases, the J end by 4 bases, with 13 bases between. The CDR3 sequence is 14 residues long. The germline V gene encodes CDR1 SQVTM and CDR2 ANQGSEA. The CDR3 DNA follows: TGCAGCGTTGGCCGGCAAGGGGGCACCGGGGAGCTGTTTTTT. Translation gives CSVGRQGGTGELFF.

The rearrangement uses TRBV19 and TRBJ2-3; D not certain. CDR3 length equals 15 residues. Looked up from germline, CDR1 is LNHDA and CDR2 is SQIVND (reference sequence). V lost 6 bases, J lost 4 bases, and 17 bases lay in between. CDR3: CASRRAINHPDTQYF. In DNA form, the CDR3 reads TGTGCCAGTAGGCGAGCGATTAATCATCCAGATACGCAGTATTTT.

This clone was detected a few times. The chain joins TRBV6-2 or TRBV6-3 to TRBJ1-6; D not resolved. The length of the CDR3 is 14 residues. The germline CDR1 and CDR2 sequences are MNHEY and SVGEGT. V was trimmed by 2 bases and J by 14 bases, leaving 16 bases between them. The CDR3 reads CASSYATQIGALHF. The CDR3 nucleotides are TGTGCCAGCAGTTACGCGACCCAGATAGGAGCCCTCCACTTT.

The V gene is TRBV9, the J gene TRBJ2-3; D is ambiguous. Trimming shortened V by 1 base and J by 8 bases, and 5 bases separated the two germline ends. The CDR3 extends over 11 amino acids. Germline CDR1 is SGDLS and CDR2 is YYNGEE. The CDR3 loop is CASSVTGTQYF. In DNA, the CDR3 is TGTGCCAGCAGCGTAACCGGTACGCAGTATTTT.

The chain has TRBV14 and TRBJ1-2; D gene unclear. This CDR3 contains 14 residues. From germline, CDR1 is SGHDN and CDR2 FVKESK. The V gene lost 0 bases and the J gene lost 5 bases, with 10 bases spanning the gap. CDR3 DNA: TGTGCCAGCAGCCAAGATAGGGCTGCTTATGGCTACACCTTC. This sequence encodes CASSQDRAAYGYTF.

The rearrangement links TRBV19 to TRBJ1-2; 7 positions agree with TRBD1. The germline V gene has CDR1 LNHDA and CDR2 SQIVND (reference sequence). CDR3 size: 13 residues. Losses at the gene ends were 4 bases for V and 1 base for J; bases not matched to a gene: 0. CDR3 sequence (DNA): TGTGCCAGTAGTACAGGGGGTAACTATGGCTACACCTTC. This sequence encodes CASSTGGNYGYTF.

The chain uses TRBV9 and TRBJ1-4; D remains unclear. The CDR3 length is 14 residues. CDR1 and CDR2 (germline): SGDLS, YYNGEE. Trimming removed 0 bases from V and 8 bases from J, with 11 bases in between. Here the CDR3 reads CASSVASSTEKLFF. Written as DNA, the CDR3 is TGTGCCAGCAGCGTAGCAAGCAGTACGGAAAAACTGTTTTTT.

The chain recombines TRBV15 with TRBJ1-4; D is ambiguous. Germline V CDR1 and CDR2: LNHNV, YYDKDF (reference sequence). V lost 1 base and J 0 bases, leaving 3 bases between the germline ends. The CDR3 covers 14 residues. In DNA, the CDR3 is TGTGCCACCAGCAGAGTCTCAACTAATGAAAAACTGTTTTTT. This gives the protein CATSRVSTNEKLFF.

The rearrangement links TRBV6-5 to TRBJ1-1, with D tentatively TRBD1 (6 bases). Trimming cost V 5 bases and J 7 bases, with 17 bases left between them. The CDR3 consists of 14 residues. Germline V gene data show CDR1 as MNHEY and CDR2 as SVGAGI. The CDR3 DNA reads TGTGCCAGCAGTCCATCCTTAGGGGGAATTGAAGCTTTCTTT. Its protein product is CASSPSLGGIEAFF.

The V call is TRBV2, the J call TRBJ1-1, with D possibly being TRBD1 (6 bases). CDR1 SNHLY and CDR2 FYNNEI come from the germline V gene. This CDR3 is 13 amino acids long. Trimming shortened V by 4 bases and J by 4 bases, and 10 bases separated the two germline ends. CDR3: CASSVQGSTEAFF. The CDR3 DNA sequence: TGTGCCAGCAGTGTACAGGGCAGCACTGAAGCTTTCTTT.

This chain links TRBV27 with TRBJ2-2; 15 nucleotides match TRBD2. V was clipped by 6 bases and J by 1 base; unmatched bases: 3. Germline V CDR1 and CDR2: MNHEY, SMNVEV (reference sequence). The CDR3 runs 17 residues. This CDR3 is CASRPGLAGGNTGELFF. The CDR3 DNA is TGTGCCAGCAGGCCGGGACTAGCGGGGGGGAACACCGGGGAGCTGTTTTTT.

The chain carries TRBV2 and TRBJ2-3, with D unresolved. The CDR3 has 12 residues. V was clipped by 8 bases and J by 2 bases, with 8 bases between them. CDR1 is SNHLY and CDR2 is FYNNEI in the germline V gene. CDR3 nucleotides: TGTGCCAGCTGCGCCATCACAGATACGCAGTATTTT. Translated: CASCAITDTQYF.

The V gene is TRBV30, the J gene TRBJ1-5; TRBD1 matches 8 bases. With V trimmed by 1 base and J by 1 base, 0 bases remained unmatched. Germline values: CDR1 GTSNPN, CDR2 SVGIG (reference sequence). The CDR3 is 14 amino acids. CDR3 bases: TGTGCCTGGAGTGACAGGGGGAGCAATCAGCCCCAGCATTTT. It specifies CAWSDRGSNQPQHF.

The chain is built from TRBV6-5 and TRBJ1-2, with TRBD1 matching 7 bases. Germline CDR1 reads MNHEY; CDR2 reads SVGAGI. There are 13 residues in the CDR3. V dropped 5 bases and J dropped 4; count of bases not matched to a gene: 4. The CDR3 sequence: CASSRGTAYGYTF. The CDR3 DNA reads as TGTGCCAGCAGTCGCGGGACAGCCTATGGCTACACCTTC.